This entry is about one T cell receptor beta chain. Its antigen remains unidentified. No base-level quality is on record; no much larger clone is a single base apart. The treatment or condition label here, explained by the study, means: around 19 received Ad26.COV2.S at low or high dose, single or two shots; about 5 received placebo; per-sample allocation not given. For vaccine and placebo recipients, the sequenced repertoires came from samples collected on day 63 after the first injection. In Cohort 1b, 25 or so adults aged 18-55 years were enrolled at a single site in Boston, USA, between 29 July and 7 August 2020. As a vaccine, Ad26.COV2.S was a replication-incompetent adenovirus type 26 vector that expressed a prefusion-stabilized SARS-CoV-2 spike protein derived from the original Wuhan strain. The data were obtained in a study of Ad26.COV2.S vaccination and SARS-CoV-2 variants (TCRdb year 2021). Looking at the study overall: Donors in the vaccine arm were drawn from COV1001, a phase I-IIa trial of Ad26.COV2.S in healthy adults that was multicentre, randomized, double-blind and placebo-controlled. Ad26.COV2.S was administered intramuscularly at 5 x 10^10 or 1 x 10^11 viral particles, either as a single shot or as two shots given 56 days apart. TCRbeta repertoire sequencing served as the tool for gauging how specific and how broad the SARS-CoV-2-reactive T cell receptors were following Ad26.COV2.S vaccination. A total of 32 samples were included in the TCR-sequenced set, comprising 19 Ad26.COV2.S vaccine recipients, 5 placebo recipients and 8 SARS-CoV-2 convalescent individuals. Trial participants were randomized into five groups of five, in which low-dose or high-dose Ad26.COV2.S was given once or twice, or placebo was given on both occasions. Investigators remained blinded to trial group allocation during experiments and outcome assessment. Study-wide findings and limitations: The study was not powered to compare responses between vaccine doses or regimens. Spike-specific TCR breadth was higher in Ad26.COV2.S recipients than in placebo recipients (P = 0.0014). The authors noted that total T cell responses may have been underestimated by the TCR breadth and depth analyses. Comparable non-spike TCR breadth was observed between vaccine and placebo recipients, consistent with only spike being contained in the vaccine. After vaccination, spike-specific CD8+ and CD4+ T cell responses were reported to show substantial breadth.

The immunoSEQ Assay was the method used to sequence TCRbeta CDR3 regions. After extraction, genomic DNA underwent amplification by bias-controlled multiplex PCR, followed by high-throughput sequencing. Per the original workflow: To quantify the absolute abundance of each unique TCRbeta CDR3 region, sequences were collapsed and filtered. Usable DNA was measured by amplifying reference genes present in all nucleated cells, and TCRbeta template counts were normalized to that usable DNA to estimate T cell fraction. Repertoire TCRs were annotated as SARS-CoV-2-specific when V gene, CDR3 amino acid sequence and J gene were exactly matched to a known reactive TCR set. The reference SARS-CoV-2 TCR set was derived from MIRA and filtered for enrichment in COVID-19-positive ImmuneCODE repertoires, a step that removed public or cross-reactive TCRs. Using the MIRA antigens, annotated TCRs were further analysed by specific ORF or by position within an ORF. Depth was the summed frequency of annotated unique rearrangements, while breadth was defined as annotated unique rearrangements over total unique productive rearrangements. Two-sided Wilcoxon rank-sum tests were used to compare TCR breadth between groups. Held by TCRdb, this immuneACCESS table contains in-frame sequences only and omits some clones. Under half of the omission traces to an unresolved V gene where checked; the cause of the rest is unknown. The D gene and trimming were derived from the DNA, and the V and J assignments and clone size from that table. Present in this sample are some 370,000 clones, about 83% of which were seen just once. 7% to 9.5% of the sample lies in the top ten.

The germline V gene sets CDR1 to SGHTA and CDR2 to FQGNSA. Unmatched junction bases come to 0, with V trimmed by 1 base and J by 4 bases. The CDR3 goes from the cysteine to the phenylalanine over 13 residues. Here the CDR3 DNA is all that survives: 39 bases in frame from base 1. The TCR sequence derives from a person aged 18-60 years who received the Ad26.COV2.S COVID-19 vaccine or a placebo. Sequenced material: peripheral blood, taken in a trial of Ad26.COV2.S vaccine versus placebo. Here the chain combines TRBV7-2 and TRBJ2-5; 7 junctional bases match TRBD1. The nucleotide sequence reads as follows: TGTGCCAGCAGCTTAGACAGGGGAGAGACCCAGTACTTC. This translates into CASSLDRGETQYF.